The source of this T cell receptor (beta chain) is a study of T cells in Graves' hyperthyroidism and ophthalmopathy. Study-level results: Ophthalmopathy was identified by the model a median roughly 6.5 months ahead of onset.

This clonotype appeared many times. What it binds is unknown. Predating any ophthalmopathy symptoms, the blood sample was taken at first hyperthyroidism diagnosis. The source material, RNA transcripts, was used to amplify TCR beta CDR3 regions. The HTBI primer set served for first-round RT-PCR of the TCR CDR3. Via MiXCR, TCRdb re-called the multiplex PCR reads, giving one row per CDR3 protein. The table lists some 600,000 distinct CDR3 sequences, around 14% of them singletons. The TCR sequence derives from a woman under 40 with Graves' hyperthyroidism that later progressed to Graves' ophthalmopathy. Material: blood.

CDR3 sequence (DNA): TGTGCCAGCAGTGAACTAGCAGATACGCAGTATTTT. Encoded protein: CASSELADTQYF. V is TRBV12-3 or TRBV12-4 and J is TRBJ2-3, with D possibly being TRBD2 (5 bases). The CDR3 loop spans 12 amino acids. The V and J ends lost 5 bases and 4 bases respectively, with 7 bases between them.